This entry concerns a single T cell receptor (beta chain). The record originates from a study of T cells expressing NK-cell markers. One entry per CDR3 protein, without DNA, is what TCRdb gives after re-calling the 5' RACE reads. The listing contains about 120,000 distinct CDR3 sequences. The receptor was derived from a woman aged 18-70 years in good health. Input material: blood T cells: a sorted CD56 or NKG2C T cell subset, CD4+ or CD8+ T cells, or bulk PBMC T cells (not recorded which).

The CDR3 reads CASSLAGANNQPQHF. The V gene is TRBV5-1, the J gene TRBJ1-5; as DNA is missing, the TRBD1 call by TCRdb cannot be tested. The CDR3 covers 15 residues. Germline CDR1 reads SGHRS; CDR2 reads YFSETQ. The full variable domain, completed using reference TRBV5-1 and TRBJ1-5, is KAGVTQTPRYLIKTRGQQVTLSCSPISGHRSVSWYQQTPGQGLQFLFEYFSETQRNKGNFPGRFSGRQFSNSRSEMNVSTLELGDSALYLCASSLAGANNQPQHFGDGTRLSIL.